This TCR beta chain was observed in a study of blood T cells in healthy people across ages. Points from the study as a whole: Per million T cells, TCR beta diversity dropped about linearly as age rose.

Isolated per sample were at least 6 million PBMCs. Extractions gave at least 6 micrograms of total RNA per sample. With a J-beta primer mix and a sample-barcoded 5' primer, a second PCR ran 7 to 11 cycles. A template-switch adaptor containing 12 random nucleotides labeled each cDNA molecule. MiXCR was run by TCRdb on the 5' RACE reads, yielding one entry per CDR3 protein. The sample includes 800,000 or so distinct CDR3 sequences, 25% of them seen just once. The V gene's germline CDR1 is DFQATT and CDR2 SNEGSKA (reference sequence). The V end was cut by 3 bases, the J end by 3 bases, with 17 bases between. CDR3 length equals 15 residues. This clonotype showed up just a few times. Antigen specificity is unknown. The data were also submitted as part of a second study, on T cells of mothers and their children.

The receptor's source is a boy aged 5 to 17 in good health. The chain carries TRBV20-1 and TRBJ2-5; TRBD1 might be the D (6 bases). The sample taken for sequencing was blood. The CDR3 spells CSARDSRTPKETQYF. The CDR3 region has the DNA TGCAGTGCTAGGGACAGCCGAACACCTAAAGAGACCCAGTACTTC.